This T cell receptor (beta chain) was captured by sequencing in a study of T cells after yellow fever vaccination (dated by TCRdb to the late 2010s). About the full investigation: Libraries from fractions with low cell numbers were prepared with the SMART-Seq v4 Ultra Low Input RNA kit. Bulk TCR alpha and beta repertoires were sequenced longitudinally to track T-cell clones before and after primary and booster YFV17D yellow fever vaccination. Two healthy male donors made up the cohort, one aged 18 to 30 years and the other aged 30 to 39 years. Bulk PBMC replicates and cell subsets were isolated from blood drawn at multiple timepoints before and after both primary and secondary immunization.

This clonotype was picked up a small number of times. Its recognized antigen is unknown. One base away there is no much larger clone; base qualities are not given. Trimming costs V 2 bases and J 4 bases, and their ends lie 10 bases apart. The CDR3, from cysteine to phenylalanine, totals 13 residues. CDR3 DNA is the only sequence kept; it has 39 bases, read in frame from the first base. CDR1 and CDR2 (DFQATT, SNEGSKA) derive from the germline V gene (reference sequence). Read against the paper, the sample's treatment or condition label means: live attenuated yellow fever vaccine strain. Two biological replicates of bulk PBMCs were collected at each blood-draw timepoint. PBMCs were isolated from peripheral blood using a standard Ficoll-Paque protocol. TriZol was used to extract RNA from bulk PBMCs, CD4 and CD8 fractions, and dextramer-positive and dextramer-negative fractions. Broad study findings and their caveats: FACS-sorted repertoires could contain abundant contaminating clonotypes from the bulk population, so computational filtering was required. Most clones expanded after primary vaccination (approximately 95% of CD4 and around nine tenths of CD8) were re-detected after the booster, suggesting that broad memory maintenance occurred. A small fraction of clonotypes showed up in both the CD4 and CD8 compartments, probably as a result of convergent recombination. The study included only a couple of donors, which limits how far the findings can be generalized. Compared with the primary T-cell response, the secondary T-cell response was faster but weaker, reaching its peak on day 5 rather than on day 15.

TCR cDNA was made using 5'RACE template switching, a step that added a universal primer site and unique molecular identifiers. Priming of cDNA synthesis was performed from both the TCR alpha and TCR beta constant segments. Library amplification involved two PCR steps, and the second step added sample barcodes and sequencing adapters. Sequencing of libraries was performed on Illumina HiSeq 2500 (2x100 bp) or NovaSeq (2x150 bp). Per the original workflow: MIGEC handled demultiplexing of reads and collapsing into UMI consensus sequences, while MiXCR performed V(D)J alignment. Vaccine-responding clonotypes were defined with edgeR using replicate PBMC samples, requiring FDR below 0.01 and a log2 fold change above 5 up to day 15. Each bulk clonotype received a CD4 or CD8 identity based on whether the sequenced CD4 or CD8 repertoire contained that clonotype at higher abundance. TCRdb's own reprocessing of the public reads used fastp at Q25 and MiXCR and kept productive beta chains. Each entry merges the rows of one CDR3 protein and shows their most common DNA and genes. These V and J calls rely on TCRdb rather than the paper's analysis. This sample has a few hundred thousand distinct CDR3 sequences in its table, and roughly 8.4% of those were observed once. Approximately 15% of the sample belongs to the ten largest clones.

The origin of this receptor is a man aged 18 to 29 who received the YFV17D yellow fever vaccine. Sequenced material: PBMCs, taken approximately 40 days after the first yellow fever vaccination. The V gene is TRBV20-1 and the J gene is TRBJ2-3, with the D segment identity uncertain. The CDR3 protein is CSARKPAADTQYF. The DNA sequence reads TGCAGTGCTAGAAAACCGGCCGCAGATACGCAGTATTTT.